In its sample, the clone carrying this TCR beta chain was seen a few times. The data are from a study of identical twins. Trimming at V came to 1 base and at J to 6 bases, leaving 7 bases not matched to a gene. The CDR3 runs to 15 residues. Each cDNA held unique molecular identifiers, and template switching gave it a universal primer site. TCRdb independently ran MiXCR on the 5' RACE reads; one entry per CDR3 protein. The sample yields about 690,000 distinct CDR3 sequences, about 20% seen once. These data were likewise used in another study, on T cells expressing NK-cell markers.

Specimen: PBMCs. The clonotype was recovered from a young woman in good health. J is TRBJ1-1 and V is TRBV12-3 or TRBV12-4, with 8 nucleotides matching TRBD1. This chain's CDR3 is CASSLGDRGLPEAFF. CDR3 bases: TGTGCCAGCAGTTTAGGCGACAGGGGATTGCCTGAAGCTTTCTTT.